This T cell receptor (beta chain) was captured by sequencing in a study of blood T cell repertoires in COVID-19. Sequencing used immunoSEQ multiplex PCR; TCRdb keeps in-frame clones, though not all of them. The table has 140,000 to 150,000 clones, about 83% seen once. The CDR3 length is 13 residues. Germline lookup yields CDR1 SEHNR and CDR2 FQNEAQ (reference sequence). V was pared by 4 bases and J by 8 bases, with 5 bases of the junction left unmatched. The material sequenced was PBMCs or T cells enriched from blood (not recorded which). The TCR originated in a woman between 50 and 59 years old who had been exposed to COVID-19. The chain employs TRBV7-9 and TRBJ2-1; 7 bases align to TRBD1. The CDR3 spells CASSSDRADEQFF. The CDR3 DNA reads TGTGCCAGCAGCTCAGACAGGGCGGATGAGCAGTTCTTC.